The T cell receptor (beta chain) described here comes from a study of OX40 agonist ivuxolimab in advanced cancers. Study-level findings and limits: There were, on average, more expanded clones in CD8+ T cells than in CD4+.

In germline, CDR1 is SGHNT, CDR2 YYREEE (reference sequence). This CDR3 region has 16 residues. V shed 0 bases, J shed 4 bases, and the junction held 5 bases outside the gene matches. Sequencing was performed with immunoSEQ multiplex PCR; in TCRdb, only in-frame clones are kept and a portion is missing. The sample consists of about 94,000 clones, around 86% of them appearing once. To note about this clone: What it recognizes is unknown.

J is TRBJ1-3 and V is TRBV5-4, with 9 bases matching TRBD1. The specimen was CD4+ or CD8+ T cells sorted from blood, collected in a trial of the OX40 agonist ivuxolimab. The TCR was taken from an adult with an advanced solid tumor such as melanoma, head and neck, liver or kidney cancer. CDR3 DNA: TGTGCCAGCAGCTTGGGTGGACAGGGGCCAGGAAACACCATATATTTT. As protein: CASSLGGQGPGNTIYF. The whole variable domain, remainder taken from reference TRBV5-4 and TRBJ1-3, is ETGVTQSPTHLIKTRGQQVTLRCSSQSGHNTVSWYQQALGQGPQFIFQYYREEENGRGNFPPRFSGLQFPNYSSELNVNALELDDSALYLCASSLGGQGPGNTIYFGEGSWLTVV.